This TCR beta chain was obtained from a study of OX40 agonist ivuxolimab in advanced cancers. Study at large: The dose-escalation cohort was about 83% male, with a mean age of about 60 years, ranging roughly 23 to 85.

TCRdb's copy holds only in-frame clones and misses some; the assay was immunoSEQ multiplex PCR. Of approximately 74,000 clones listed, roughly 78% were seen once; the top ten hold 5%. With 1 base removed from V and 7 bases from J, the gap between germline ends came to 5 bases. CDR1 MNHNS and CDR2 SASEGT come from the germline V gene. The CDR3 totals 12 residues. J is TRBJ2-1 and V is TRBV6-1; D is unclear. The TCR comes from an adult with an advanced solid tumor such as melanoma, head and neck, liver or kidney cancer. The material sequenced was CD4+ or CD8+ T cells sorted from blood, taken in a trial of the OX40 agonist ivuxolimab. The CDR3 loop is CASSEGWNEQFF. For the CDR3, the DNA is TGTGCCAGCAGTGAAGGCTGGAATGAGCAGTTCTTC.